This TCR beta chain was profiled in a study of shared clonotypes between healthy human individuals. V was clipped by 4 bases and J by 3 bases; unmatched bases: 6. Germline CDR1 is MNHNS and CDR2 is SASEGT. This CDR3 is 15 amino acids long. The naive CD8 population came from CD45RO-negative cells selected for CCR7, without terminally differentiated effector memory CD45RA+ cells. Healthy adults negative for HIV, lacking recent acute infections or vaccinations, served as donors. Method: immunoSEQ multiplex PCR; TCRdb's copy keeps in-frame clones and lacks some. The table shows around 600,000 clones, with roughly 98% occurring only once.

The J gene is TRBJ1-1, the V gene TRBV6-1; 9 positions agree with TRBD1. The specimen was naive CD8+ T cells sorted from blood. The receptor was isolated from a man younger than 45 in good health. CDR3: CASSAFDRGYTEAFF. The DNA of the CDR3 is TGTGCCAGCAGTGCCTTTGACAGGGGGTACACTGAAGCTTTCTTT.